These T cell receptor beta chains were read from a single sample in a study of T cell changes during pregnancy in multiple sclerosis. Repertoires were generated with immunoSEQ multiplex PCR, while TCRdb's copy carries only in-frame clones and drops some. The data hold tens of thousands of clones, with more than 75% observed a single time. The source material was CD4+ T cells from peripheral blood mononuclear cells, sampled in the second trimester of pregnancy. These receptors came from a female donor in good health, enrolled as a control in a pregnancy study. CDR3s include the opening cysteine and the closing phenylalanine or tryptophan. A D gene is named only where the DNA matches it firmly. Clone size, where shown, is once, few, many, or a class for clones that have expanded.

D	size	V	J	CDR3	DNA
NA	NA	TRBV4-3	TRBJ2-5	CASSALSGGPLYF	TGCGCCAGCAGCGCCCTCTCGGGGGGCCCTCTGTACTTC
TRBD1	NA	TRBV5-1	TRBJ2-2	CASSLQGAGTGELFF	TGCGCCAGCAGCTTGCAGGGGGCCGGCACCGGGGAGCTGTTTTTT
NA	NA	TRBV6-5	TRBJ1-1	CASSGGATEAFF	TGTGCCAGCAGCGGCGGGGCTACTGAAGCTTTCTTT
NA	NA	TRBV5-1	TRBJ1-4	CASSSDSFEKLFF	TGCGCCAGCAGCTCCGACAGTTTCGAAAAACTGTTTTTT
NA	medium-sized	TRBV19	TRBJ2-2	CASTLTGNTGELFF	TGTGCCAGTACCCTGACAGGGAACACCGGGGAGCTGTTTTTT
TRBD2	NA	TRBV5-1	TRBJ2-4	CASSFSGSTLAKNIQYF	TGCGCCAGCAGCTTTAGCGGGTCAACCTTAGCCAAAAACATTCAGTACTTC
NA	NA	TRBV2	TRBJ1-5	CATKPWGDQPQHF	TGTGCCACCAAACCCTGGGGGGATCAGCCCCAGCATTTT
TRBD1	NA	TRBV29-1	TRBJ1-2	CSVEVPPGGYGYTF	TGCAGCGTTGAAGTTCCCCCAGGGGGCTATGGCTACACCTTC
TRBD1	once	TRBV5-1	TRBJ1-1	CASTLVEGATEAFF	TGCGCCAGCACCCTAGTTGAGGGGGCGACTGAAGCTTTCTTT
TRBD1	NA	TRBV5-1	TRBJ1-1	CASSLRQGAFMNTEAFF	TGCGCCAGCAGCCTCAGACAGGGGGCGTTCATGAACACTGAAGCTTTCTTT
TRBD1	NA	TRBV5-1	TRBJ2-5	CASSLAPPGGTQYF	TGCGCCAGCAGCTTGGCCCCCCCAGGGGGGACCCAGTACTTC
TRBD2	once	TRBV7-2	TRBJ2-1	CASRINGLARNEQFF	TGTGCCAGCAGAATTAATGGACTAGCGAGAAATGAGCAGTTCTTC
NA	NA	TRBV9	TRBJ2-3	CASSPRRQGKDTQYF	TGTGCCAGCAGTCCCCGGAGGCAGGGGAAAGATACGCAGTATTTT
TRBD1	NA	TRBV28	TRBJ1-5	CASSLDRGDQPQHF	TGTGCCAGCAGTTTAGACAGGGGCGATCAGCCCCAGCATTTT
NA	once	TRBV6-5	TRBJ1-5	CASSPEFNNQPQHF	TGTGCCAGCAGTCCGGAGTTCAACAATCAGCCCCAGCATTTT
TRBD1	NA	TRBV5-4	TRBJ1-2	CASSWRTGTAGYTF	TGTGCCAGCAGCTGGAGGACAGGGACTGCTGGCTACACCTTC
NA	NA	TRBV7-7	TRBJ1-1	CASSLVEEGTEAFF	TGTGCTAGCAGCTTAGTCGAGGAGGGGACTGAAGCTTTCTTT
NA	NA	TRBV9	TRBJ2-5	CASSVSTVRQETQYF	TGTGCCAGCAGCGTCTCGACAGTAAGGCAAGAGACCCAGTACTTC
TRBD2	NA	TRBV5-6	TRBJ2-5	CASSSYLGTSGGETQYF	TGTGCCAGCAGCTCTTATCTGGGGACTAGCGGAGGAGAGACCCAGTACTTC
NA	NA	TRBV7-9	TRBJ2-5	CASSLGIGVETQYF	TGTGCCAGCAGCTTAGGGATCGGGGTAGAGACCCAGTACTTC
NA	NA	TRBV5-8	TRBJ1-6	CASSLVQGSSPLHF	TGTGCCAGCAGCTTGGTTCAGGGCAGTTCACCCCTCCACTTT
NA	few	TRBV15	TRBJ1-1	CATSRNTEAFF	TGTGCCACCAGTCGGAACACTGAAGCTTTCTTT
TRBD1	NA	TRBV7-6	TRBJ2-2	CASSSDRATTGELFF	TGTGCCAGCAGCTCGGACAGGGCGACCACCGGGGAGCTGTTTTTT
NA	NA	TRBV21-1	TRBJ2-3	CARATLQREVQDTQYF	TGTGCCAGGGCCACACTCCAGCGGGAGGTGCAAGATACGCAGTATTTT
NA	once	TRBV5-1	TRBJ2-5	CASSGMTVQETQYF	TGCGCCAGCAGCGGAATGACAGTCCAAGAGACCCAGTACTTC
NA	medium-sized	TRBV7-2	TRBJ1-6	CASSFEQGAKKTLHF	TGTGCCAGCAGCTTCGAACAGGGCGCCAAGAAAACCCTCCACTTT
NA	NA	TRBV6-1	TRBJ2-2	CASSEGLPGELFF	TGTGCCAGCAGTGAAGGACTCCCCGGGGAGCTGTTTTTT
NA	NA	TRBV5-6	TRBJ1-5	CASSLGQRDQPQHF	TGTGCCAGCAGCTTGGGACAACGCGATCAGCCCCAGCATTTT